These 18 T cell receptor beta chains were all obtained from the same sample, sequenced in a study of control samples from healthy donors and cancer patients. Produced via immunoSEQ multiplex PCR; TCRdb's table is partial and in-frame only. The sample holds about 120,000 clones, 89% seen once. Material for sequencing was blood. Receptors originate from a man in his fifties in good health.

The chain couples TRBV30 to TRBJ1-6; D is uncertain. Per the germline V gene, CDR1 is GTSNPN and CDR2 is SVGIG (reference sequence). Trimming took 3 bases from V and 7 from J, leaving 4 bases between them. The CDR3 has 11 amino acids. CDR3 in amino acids: CAWRGNSPLHF. The DNA for the CDR3 is TGTGCCTGGAGAGGGAATTCACCCCTCCACTTT.

The genes are TRBV6-5 and TRBJ1-3; D uncertain. V was pared by 7 bases and J by 4 bases, with 5 bases between. The CDR3 sequence is 11 residues long. CDR1 and CDR2 from the germline V gene are MNHEY and SVGAGI. CDR3 region: CASNVGNTIYF. CDR3 nucleotide sequence: TGTGCCAGCAACGTGGGAAACACCATATATTTT.

The chain recombines TRBV6-2 or TRBV6-3 with TRBJ1-3; D is possibly TRBD1 (6 bases). V was trimmed by 2 bases and J by 1 base, leaving 15 bases between them. This CDR3 has 17 amino acids. CDR1 is MNHEY and CDR2 is SVGEGT in the germline V gene. The CDR3 here is CASSYRRDTYSGNTIYF. Written as DNA, the CDR3 is TGTGCCAGCAGTTACCGACGGGACACCTATTCTGGAAACACCATATATTTT.

The chain is built from TRBV12-3 or TRBV12-4 and TRBJ1-5; D not resolved. Trimming left V 2 bases short and J 1 base short, with 3 bases between. CDR3 length: 13 amino acids. CDR3 nucleotide sequence: TGTGCCAGCAGTTTACAGAGCAATCAGCCCCAGCATTTT. Its translation: CASSLQSNQPQHF.

The chain is built from TRBV6-5 and TRBJ2-3, with D unclear. CDR3 length equals 15 residues. Germline loops: CDR1 MNHEY, CDR2 SVGAGI. Between the trimmed V and J ends, which lost 4 bases and 1 base, there was a span of 12 bases. This chain's CDR3 is CASSWADPRTDTQYF. The CDR3 region has the DNA TGTGCCAGCAGTTGGGCTGACCCTCGCACAGATACGCAGTATTTT.

The chain is built from TRBV14 and TRBJ2-2; TRBD1 is a possible D gene (6 bases). This CDR3 has 15 residues. The germline V and J ends were trimmed by 4 bases and 3 bases, with 12 bases remaining between them. The germline CDR1 and CDR2 sequences are SGHDN and FVKESK. The CDR3 nucleotides read TGTGCCAGCAGCCTTTTACAGGGCCACACCGGGGAGCTGTTTTTT. This gives the protein CASSLLQGHTGELFF.

The genes are TRBV18 and TRBJ1-5, with D tentatively TRBD1 (5 bases). With 0 bases removed from V and 2 bases from J, the gap between germline ends came to 11 bases. The CDR3 loop spans 16 amino acids. Germline-derived CDR1 and CDR2 are KGHSH and LQKENI. CDR3 sequence: CASSPPGDAGNQPQHF. CDR3 DNA sequence: TGTGCCAGCTCACCACCAGGGGACGCTGGCAATCAGCCCCAGCATTTT.

This CDR3 reads CASRAGTGGTEAFF. In nucleotides, the CDR3 is TGTGCCAGCCGAGCCGGGACAGGGGGGACTGAAGCTTTCTTT. This rearrangement joins TRBV6-5 to TRBJ1-1; 11 bases fit TRBD1. Germline loops: CDR1 MNHEY, CDR2 SVGAGI. The CDR3 is 14 residues long. V lost 8 bases to trimming and J lost 5 bases; unmatched junction nucleotides: 7.

Note on this clone: One junction end disagrees with the germline gene, perhaps due to a read error. The chain uses TRBV19 and TRBJ1-1; D remains unclear. The CDR3 has 13 residues. Germline loops: CDR1 LNHDA, CDR2 SQIVND (reference sequence). CDR3 amino acids: CASTRFLNAEAFF. The CDR3 bases are TGTGCCAGTACCCGTTTCCTGAACGCTGAAGCTTTCTTT.

In nucleotides, the CDR3 is TGTGCCAGCAGCCAAGAGGGCATACCCTCTGGAAACACCATATATTTT. Translation: CASSQEGIPSGNTIYF. The V gene is TRBV14, the J gene TRBJ1-3; D call uncertain. Germline V gene sequence: CDR1 SGHDN, CDR2 FVKESK. Trimming took 0 bases from V and 0 from J, leaving 9 bases between them. The CDR3 spans 16 residues.

The CDR3 DNA reads as TGTGCCAGTGGGGGGGGTCAGGGCAACACTGAAGCTTTCTTT. Translation gives CASGGGQGNTEAFF. The genes are TRBV7-2 and TRBJ1-1; possible D gene TRBD1, 5 bases. The CDR3 extends over 14 amino acids. Germline V lookup: CDR1 SGHTA, CDR2 FQGNSA. Trimming removed 9 bases at V and 2 bases at J, with 16 bases between.

The V gene is TRBV19, the J gene TRBJ2-5, with TRBD1 identical over 11 bases. The CDR3 runs to 14 residues. CDR1 and CDR2 from the germline V gene are LNHDA and SQIVND (reference sequence). V shed 6 bases, J shed 10 bases, and the junction held 10 bases outside the gene matches. The CDR3 nucleotides are TGTGCCAGTAGCCCAGGGGGGACAGGGGGTAACCAGTACTTC. This translates into CASSPGGTGGNQYF.

V gene TRBV30 combines with J gene TRBJ2-3; D gene ambiguous. Trimming took off 0 bases at V and 6 bases at J, with 13 bases between the two ends. Per the germline V gene, CDR1 is GTSNPN and CDR2 is SVGIG (reference sequence). The CDR3 spans 14 residues. CDR3 sequence reads: CAWSVYTGSDTQYF. The CDR3 nucleotides read TGTGCCTGGAGTGTATATACCGGGTCCGATACGCAGTATTTT.

V gene TRBV7-8 combines with J gene TRBJ1-2; TRBD1 aligns across 10 bases. Per germline, CDR1 SGHVS and CDR2 FQNEAQ. This CDR3 has 12 amino acids. V lost 6 bases and J lost 8; bases outside the gene matches: 3. The DNA of the CDR3 is TGTGCCAGCAGTCGGGACAGGGGAGGCTACACCTTC. Translation gives CASSRDRGGYTF.

The chain links TRBV7-2 to TRBJ2-7; TRBD1 might be the D (5 bases). Trimming left V 0 bases short and J 2 bases short, with 14 bases between. Germline CDR1 and CDR2: SGHTA and FQGNSA. This CDR3 spans 16 amino acids. CDR3 protein: CASSLAGPGSTYEQYF. DNA for the CDR3: TGTGCCAGCAGCTTAGCAGGACCAGGGTCAACCTACGAGCAGTACTTC.

The chain has TRBV24-1 and TRBJ2-3; 7 bases map to TRBD2. From germline, CDR1 is KGHDR and CDR2 SFDVKD. The trim removed 1 base at V and 9 bases at J, leaving 0 bases unmatched. The length of the CDR3 is 12 residues. The CDR3 sequence is CATSDFGGTQYF. CDR3 coding DNA: TGTGCCACCAGTGATTTCGGGGGGACGCAGTATTTT.

The rearrangement links TRBV4-1 to TRBJ1-1; 10 bases fit TRBD1. V dropped 0 bases and J dropped 5; count of bases not matched to a gene: 9. CDR3 length: 17 amino acids. Germline CDR1 is MGHRA and CDR2 is YSYEKL. The CDR3 DNA follows: TGCGCCAGCAGCCAAGATCGCCTGGGACAGGGGAAGACTGAAGCTTTCTTT. It yields the protein CASSQDRLGQGKTEAFF.

V usage is TRBV29-1 and J usage is TRBJ1-1; 8 positions agree with TRBD1. Germline assignment: CDR1 SQVTM and CDR2 ANQGSEA. Unmatched junction bases numbered 3, after V lost 5 bases and J lost 1 base. This CDR3 region has 13 residues. The CDR3 protein is CSVSTGENTEAFF. The CDR3 DNA sequence: TGCAGCGTTTCGACAGGGGAGAACACTGAAGCTTTCTTT.